The rows below give T cell receptor beta chains drawn from one sample of a study of blood T cell repertoires in COVID-19. Some clones are missing from TCRdb's copy, which holds only in-frame ones; the method was immunoSEQ multiplex PCR. The sample yields about 400,000 clones, 89% seen once. The sample consisted of peripheral blood. Receptors originate from a man in his forties with acute or convalescent COVID-19. Both conserved end residues are part of each CDR3. The order of the fields is clone size, V gene, D gene, J gene, CDR3 DNA, CDR3 protein. D genes are given only for firm matches. Only some rows state a clone size, as once, few, many or a class for expanded clones.

-,TRBV3-1/TRBV3-2,-,TRBJ2-1,TGTGCCAGCAGCCATTTACGCGATGAGCAGTTCTTC,CASSHLRDEQFF
-,TRBV27,TRBD1,TRBJ1-6,TGTGCCAGCAGCTCCGTATTAGGGGGCGCGAAAAATTCACCCCTCCACTTT,CASSSVLGGAKNSPLHF
-,TRBV29-1,-,TRBJ2-7,TGCAGCTTTAGTCCAAACTCCTACGAGCAGTACTTC,CSFSPNSYEQYF
-,TRBV6-2/TRBV6-3,-,TRBJ1-1,TGTGCCAGCAGTTACCCGGGATCGGAGAACACTGAAGCTTTCTTT,CASSYPGSENTEAFF
-,TRBV28,-,TRBJ2-3,TGTGCCAGCAGCCGATCCCCCAGGGTCACAGATACGCAGTATTTT,CASSRSPRVTDTQYF
few,TRBV2,-,TRBJ1-2,TGTGCCAGCAGTGAACAGGGTGTTAATGGCTACACCTTC,CASSEQGVNGYTF
-,TRBV6-5,TRBD1,TRBJ1-1,TGTGCCAGCAGACAGGGGGTAACGGGGACTGAAGCTTTCTTT,CASRQGVTGTEAFF
-,TRBV4-2,TRBD2,TRBJ2-3,TGTGCCAGCAGCCAAGATCGGACTAGCGGGGGGGTTACGCAGTATTTT,CASSQDRTSGGVTQYF
-,TRBV27,-,TRBJ2-7,TGTGCCAGCGGGGAGGGACAGGCCTCCTACGAGCAGTACTTC,CASGEGQASYEQYF
-,TRBV2,-,TRBJ1-1,TGTGCCAGCGACCCGACAGGAGGGAACACTGAAGCTTTCTTT,CASDPTGGNTEAFF
-,TRBV19,TRBD1,TRBJ1-5,TGTGCCAGTAGTAACAGACAGGGGGCTAGCAATCAGCCCCAGCATTTT,CASSNRQGASNQPQHF
-,TRBV11-3,TRBD2,TRBJ2-7,TGTGCCAGCAGTTCCGGACTAGCGGATCTATCCGAGCAGTACTTC,CASSSGLADLSEQYF
-,TRBV19,-,TRBJ1-5,TGTGCCAGTAGTGAGACAGGCTATCAGCCCCAGCATTTT,CASSETGYQPQHF
-,TRBV5-4,-,TRBJ1-2,TGTGCCAGCAGCTTGGATTGGGGGCGGGTTGGGCCTAACTATGGCTACACCTTC,CASSLDWGRVGPNYGYTF
-,TRBV12-3/TRBV12-4,-,TRBJ2-7,TGTGCCAGCAGTTTAGAAGGAGTCTACGAGCAGTACTTC,CASSLEGVYEQYF
few,TRBV19,-,TRBJ2-6,TGTGCCAGTAGTATAGATCTACGTGTGGGGGCCAACGTCCTGACTTTC,CASSIDLRVGANVLTF
-,TRBV19,TRBD1,TRBJ2-5,TGTGCCAGTAGTATCGGACAGGGGGAAGCGGAGACCCAGTACTTC,CASSIGQGEAETQYF
-,TRBV6-5,TRBD1,TRBJ1-5,TGTGCCAGCACCACAGGGGCTAGGAATCAGCCCCAGCATTTT,CASTTGARNQPQHF
-,TRBV4-1,-,TRBJ2-7,TGCGCCAGCAGCCCGGACATGACCTACGAGCAGTACTTC,CASSPDMTYEQYF
-,TRBV3-1/TRBV3-2,TRBD1,TRBJ1-2,TGTGCCAGCAGTCCTCAGGGGGACTATGGCTACACCTTC,CASSPQGDYGYTF
-,TRBV6-5,-,TRBJ2-1,TGTGCCAGCAGTCCATTCGGGGTGTCAGGCGATGAGCAGTTCTTC,CASSPFGVSGDEQFF
-,TRBV13,TRBD1,TRBJ2-1,TGTGCCAGCAGCTTGAGACAGGGGAATACTGAGCAGTTCTTC,CASSLRQGNTEQFF
-,TRBV28,TRBD1,TRBJ1-2,TGTGCCAGCAAAACGGACAGGGTAGGAGGCTACACCTTC,CASKTDRVGGYTF
-,TRBV12-3/TRBV12-4,-,TRBJ1-2,TGTGCCAGCAGCCCAGACAGAGTCTATGGCTACACCTTC,CASSPDRVYGYTF
-,TRBV7-9,TRBD1,TRBJ1-2,TGTGCCAGCAGCCCGACAGGGGATACTAGCTATGGCTACACCTTC,CASSPTGDTSYGYTF
-,TRBV9,TRBD2,TRBJ2-3,TGTGCCAGCAGCCCCCTGGGGGGGACTAGCACAGATACGCAGTATTTT,CASSPLGGTSTDTQYF
-,TRBV7-9,TRBD1,TRBJ1-1,TGTGCCAGCAGCCCGGGACAGGGGAACACTGAAGCTTTCTTT,CASSPGQGNTEAFF
-,TRBV11-2,-,TRBJ1-6,TGTGCCAGCAGCTTGCAGGGATATAATTCACCCCTCCACTTT,CASSLQGYNSPLHF
-,TRBV11-1,TRBD1,TRBJ2-3,TGTGCCAGCAGCTCGGGACAGGGGTTCGATACGCAGTATTTT,CASSSGQGFDTQYF
-,TRBV30,-,TRBJ2-5,TGTGCCTGGAGTGTAAGCTGGCAGGCCCGGGGAGAGACCCAGTACTTC,CAWSVSWQARGETQYF
-,TRBV28,-,TRBJ1-3,TGTGCCAGCAGTTCGCAGGGACTTGGAAACACCATATATTTT,CASSSQGLGNTIYF
few,TRBV6-5,-,TRBJ1-4,TGTGCCAGCAGCCGACTGAACAGGGATAATGAAAAACTGTTTTTT,CASSRLNRDNEKLFF
few,TRBV7-3,-,TRBJ2-2,TGTGCCAGCAGCCCACCCCGGGCAGGGCCTTACACCGGGGAGCTGTTTTTT,CASSPPRAGPYTGELFF